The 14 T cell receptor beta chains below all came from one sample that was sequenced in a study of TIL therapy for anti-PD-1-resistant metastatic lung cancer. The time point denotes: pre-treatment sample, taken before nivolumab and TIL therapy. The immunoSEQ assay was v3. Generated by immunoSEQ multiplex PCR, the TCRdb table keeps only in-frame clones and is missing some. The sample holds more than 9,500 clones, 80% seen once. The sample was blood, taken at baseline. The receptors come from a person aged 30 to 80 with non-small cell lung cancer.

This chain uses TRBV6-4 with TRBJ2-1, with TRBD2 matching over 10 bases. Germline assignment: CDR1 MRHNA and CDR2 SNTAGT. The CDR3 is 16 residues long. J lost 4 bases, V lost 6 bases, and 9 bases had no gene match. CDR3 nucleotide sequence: TGTGCCAGCAGCGTTACGAGCGGGAGGGCTTACAATGAGCAGTTCTTC. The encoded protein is CASSVTSGRAYNEQFF.

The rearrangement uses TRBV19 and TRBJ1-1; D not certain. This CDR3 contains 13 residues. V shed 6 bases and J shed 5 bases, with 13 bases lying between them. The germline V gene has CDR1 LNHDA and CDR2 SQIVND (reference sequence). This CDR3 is CASSLVPGTEAFF. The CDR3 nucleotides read TGTGCCAGTAGCTTGGTCCCGGGAACTGAAGCTTTCTTT. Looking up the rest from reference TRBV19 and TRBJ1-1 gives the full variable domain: DGGITQSPKYLFRKEGQNVTLSCEQNLNHDAMYWYRQDPGQGLRLIYYSQIVNDFQKGDIAEGYSVSREKKESFPLTVTSAQKNPTAFYLCASSLVPGTEAFFGQGTRLTVV.

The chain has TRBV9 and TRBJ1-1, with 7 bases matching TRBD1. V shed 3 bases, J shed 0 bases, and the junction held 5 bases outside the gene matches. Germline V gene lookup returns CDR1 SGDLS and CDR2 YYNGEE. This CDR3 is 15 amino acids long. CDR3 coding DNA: TGTGCCAGCAGCGACCAGGGACAGATGAACACTGAAGCTTTCTTT. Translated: CASSDQGQMNTEAFF.

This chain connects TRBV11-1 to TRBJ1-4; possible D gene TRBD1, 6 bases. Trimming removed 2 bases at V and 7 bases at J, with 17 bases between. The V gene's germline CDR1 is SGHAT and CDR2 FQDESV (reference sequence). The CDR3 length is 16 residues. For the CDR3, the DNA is TGTGCCAGCAGCTTAAGACAACAGGGATTAGGTGAAAAACTGTTTTTT. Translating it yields CASSLRQQGLGEKLFF. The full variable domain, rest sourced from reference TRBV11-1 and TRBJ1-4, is EAEVAQSPRYKITEKSQAVAFWCDPISGHATLYWYRQILGQGPELLVQFQDESVVDDSQLPKDRFSAERLKGVDSTLKIQPAELGDSAMYLCASSLRQQGLGEKLFFGSGTQLSVL.

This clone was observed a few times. Here the CDR3 DNA reads TGTGCCAGCTCACTAATTCAATTATCCCCCGCCGAAAAACTGTTTTTT. This encodes CASSLIQLSPAEKLFF. The chain links TRBV18 to TRBJ1-4; D is uncertain. Trimming took 4 bases from V and 8 from J, leaving 20 bases between them. Per the germline V gene, CDR1 is KGHSH and CDR2 is LQKENI. CDR3 size: 16 residues.

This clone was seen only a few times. The CDR3 reads CASSQGHNEQYF. CDR3 DNA sequence: TGTGCCAGCAGTCAAGGACATAACGAGCAGTACTTC. V is TRBV27 and J is TRBJ2-7; a weak D match, TRBD1 (5 bases). CDR1 MNHEY and CDR2 SMNVEV come from the germline V gene (reference sequence). The CDR3 is made up of 12 amino acids. V dropped 5 bases and J dropped 5 bases, with 10 bases sitting between them.

This CDR3 reads CASSRPGRGYGYTF. As DNA, the CDR3 is TGCGCCAGCAGCCGCCCGGGGAGAGGCTATGGCTACACCTTC. This chain uses TRBV4-1 with TRBJ1-2; no clear D. V dropped 4 bases and J dropped 4 bases, with 13 bases sitting between them. CDR3 size: 14 residues. Looked up from germline, CDR1 is MGHRA and CDR2 is YSYEKL.

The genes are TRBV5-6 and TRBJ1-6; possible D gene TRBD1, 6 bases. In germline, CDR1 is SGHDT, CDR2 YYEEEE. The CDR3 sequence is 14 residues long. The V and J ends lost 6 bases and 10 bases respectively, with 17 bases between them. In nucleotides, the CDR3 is TGTGCCAGCACCCTCGAGGGGGAGGACTCACCCCTCCACTTT. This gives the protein CASTLEGEDSPLHF.

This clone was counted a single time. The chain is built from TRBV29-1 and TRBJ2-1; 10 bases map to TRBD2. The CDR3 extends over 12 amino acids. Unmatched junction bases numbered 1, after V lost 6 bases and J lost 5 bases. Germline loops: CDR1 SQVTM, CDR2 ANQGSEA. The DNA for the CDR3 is TGCAGCGTAAGCGGGGGGGACAATGAGCAGTTCTTC. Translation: CSVSGGDNEQFF.

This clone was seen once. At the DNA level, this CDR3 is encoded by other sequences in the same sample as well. CDR3 in DNA: TGTGCCAGCAGTTTAGGGGTCACCGGGGAGCTGTTTTTT. As protein: CASSLGVTGELFF. The chain links TRBV27 to TRBJ2-2; the D is unclear. The length of the CDR3 is 13 residues. The V and J ends lost 2 bases and 4 bases respectively, with 5 bases between them. The germline gives CDR1 MNHEY, CDR2 SMNVEV (reference sequence).

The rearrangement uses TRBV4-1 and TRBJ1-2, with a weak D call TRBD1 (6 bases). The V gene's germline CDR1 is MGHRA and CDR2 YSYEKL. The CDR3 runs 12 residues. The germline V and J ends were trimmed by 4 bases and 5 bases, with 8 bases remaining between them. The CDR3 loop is CASSRGGYGYTF. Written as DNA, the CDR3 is TGCGCCAGCAGCCGAGGGGGTTATGGCTACACCTTC.

The CDR3 region is CASRRGPPRVVCVTQYF. The CDR3 DNA is TGTGCCAGCAGGAGGGGGCCACCCAGGGTGGTTTGTGTGACCCAGTACTTC. This rearrangement joins TRBV27 to TRBJ2-5; TRBD1 matches 7 bases. CDR1 MNHEY and CDR2 SMNVEV come from the germline V gene (reference sequence). V lost 6 bases and J lost 7; bases outside the gene matches: 20. This CDR3 comprises 17 residues.

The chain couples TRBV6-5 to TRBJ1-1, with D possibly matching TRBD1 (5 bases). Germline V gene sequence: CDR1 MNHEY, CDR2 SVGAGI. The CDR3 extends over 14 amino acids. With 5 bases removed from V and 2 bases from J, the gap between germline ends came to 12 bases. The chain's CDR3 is CASSASRGNTEAFF. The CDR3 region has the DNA TGTGCCAGCAGTGCCTCTAGGGGAAACACTGAAGCTTTCTTT.

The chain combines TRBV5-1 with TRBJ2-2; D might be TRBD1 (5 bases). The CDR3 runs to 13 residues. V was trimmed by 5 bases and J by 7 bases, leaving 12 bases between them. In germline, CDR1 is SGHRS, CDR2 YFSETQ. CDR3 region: CASREGAGGELFF. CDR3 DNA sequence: TGCGCCAGCAGGGAAGGGGCTGGCGGGGAGCTGTTTTTT.